This is a list of T cell receptor beta chains from one sample in a study of CD8 T cells in ankylosing spondylitis. TCRdb re-analysed the 5' RACE reads in MiXCR, keeping a single row per CDR3 protein. The sample records over 700,000 distinct CDR3 sequences, 15% to 20% being singletons. The sample consisted of blood, either unsorted or a sorted T cell fraction (not recorded which). These receptors came from a male donor with ankylosing spondylitis. Each CDR3 is given with its conserved first and last residue. The D gene is left open where the match is weak. Size is stated for part of the rows, as once, few or many counts, or as a class when the clone is expanded.

clone size: -; D gene: -; V gene: TRBV6-1; J gene: TRBJ2-2; CDR3 DNA: TGTGCCAGCAGGGTTGGGGTGAGGAACACCGGGGAGCTGTTTTTT; CDR3 protein: CASRVGVRNTGELFF
clone size: few; D gene: TRBD2; V gene: TRBV13; J gene: TRBJ2-3; CDR3 DNA: TGTGCCAGCCAGCGGGGGACCACAGATACGCAGTATTTT; CDR3 protein: CASQRGTTDTQYF
clone size: -; D gene: -; V gene: TRBV6-5; J gene: TRBJ1-2; CDR3 DNA: TGTGCCAGCAGTATACTCGGATACAGGCCCGATGGCTACACCTTC; CDR3 protein: CASSILGYRPDGYTF
clone size: -; D gene: -; V gene: TRBV28; J gene: TRBJ2-7; CDR3 DNA: TGTGCCAGCAGGGGCGTACTCCTCTCCTACGAGCAGTACTTC; CDR3 protein: CASRGVLLSYEQYF
clone size: few; D gene: TRBD2; V gene: TRBV29-1; J gene: TRBJ2-1; CDR3 DNA: TGCAGCGTTCAAAGGGTAGCGGGGGACAATGAGCAGTTCTTC; CDR3 protein: CSVQRVAGDNEQFF
clone size: -; D gene: -; V gene: TRBV11-2; J gene: TRBJ1-2; CDR3 DNA: TGTGCCAGCAGCCCGGGGACGCTGAGCTATGGCTACACCTTC; CDR3 protein: CASSPGTLSYGYTF
clone size: -; D gene: -; V gene: TRBV11-3; J gene: TRBJ2-2; CDR3 DNA: TGTGCCAGCAGCTTTTCGGGACAAGCGAACACCGGGGAGCTGTTTTTT; CDR3 protein: CASSFSGQANTGELFF
clone size: few; D gene: TRBD2; V gene: TRBV20-1; J gene: TRBJ2-1; CDR3 DNA: TGCAGTGCTATCGGGACTAGCGCTCACAATGAGCAGTTCTTC; CDR3 protein: CSAIGTSAHNEQFF
clone size: -; D gene: TRBD2; V gene: TRBV7-2; J gene: TRBJ2-5; CDR3 DNA: TGTGCCAGCAACCCGATGGGAGGGCCCCCGGAGACCCAGTACTTC; CDR3 protein: CASNPMGGPPETQYF
clone size: -; D gene: -; V gene: TRBV4-2; J gene: TRBJ2-2; CDR3 DNA: TGTGCCAGCAGCCAAGGTTGGGAGGACACCGGGGAGCTGTTTTTT; CDR3 protein: CASSQGWEDTGELFF
clone size: few; D gene: -; V gene: TRBV7-8; J gene: TRBJ2-2; CDR3 DNA: TGTGCCAGCAGCCCTCAGTCGGGGGAGCTGTTTTTT; CDR3 protein: CASSPQSGELFF
clone size: -; D gene: -; V gene: TRBV7-9; J gene: TRBJ2-1; CDR3 DNA: TGTGCCAGCAGTCTTCCCGGACTATCGAATAGCGATGAGCAGTTCTTC; CDR3 protein: CASSLPGLSNSDEQFF
clone size: -; D gene: TRBD2; V gene: TRBV3-1; J gene: TRBJ2-7; CDR3 DNA: TGTGCCAGCAGCCCGCTAGCGGGAGACGAGCAGTACTTC; CDR3 protein: CASSPLAGDEQYF
clone size: -; D gene: TRBD1; V gene: TRBV6-1; J gene: TRBJ2-3; CDR3 DNA: TGTGCCAGCAGTCCACGACAGGGAAGGAACACAGATACGCAGTATTTT; CDR3 protein: CASSPRQGRNTDTQYF
clone size: once; D gene: -; V gene: TRBV6-1; J gene: TRBJ2-7; CDR3 DNA: TGTGCCAGTGGTGTAAAAGTAGCATTCTACGAGCAGTACTTC; CDR3 protein: CASGVKVAFYEQYF
clone size: -; D gene: TRBD2; V gene: TRBV11-2; J gene: TRBJ2-1; CDR3 DNA: TGTGCCAGCAGCTCGCTAGCGGGAGCGTTCAATGAGCAGTTCTTC; CDR3 protein: CASSSLAGAFNEQFF
clone size: few; D gene: TRBD2; V gene: TRBV6-1; J gene: TRBJ2-3; CDR3 DNA: TGTGCCAGCAGCTCCGGGACTAGCGGGGATAGGACAGATACGCAGTATTTT; CDR3 protein: CASSSGTSGDRTDTQYF
clone size: few; D gene: -; V gene: TRBV12-3/TRBV12-4; J gene: TRBJ1-6; CDR3 DNA: TGTGCCAGCACGCGGGGTGCGCTTAATTCACCCCTCCACTTT; CDR3 protein: CASTRGALNSPLHF
clone size: -; D gene: TRBD1; V gene: TRBV3-1; J gene: TRBJ2-3; CDR3 DNA: TGTGCCAGCAGCCAAGCGCGGGGACGTCCCGGGACAGGGGTTGATACGCAGTATTTT; CDR3 protein: CASSQARGRPGTGVDTQYF
clone size: many; D gene: TRBD2; V gene: TRBV7-9; J gene: TRBJ2-7; CDR3 DNA: TGTGCCAGCAGCATCACTAGCGGGGGCATGGAGCAGTACTTC; CDR3 protein: CASSITSGGMEQYF
clone size: -; D gene: -; V gene: TRBV24-1; J gene: TRBJ1-5; CDR3 DNA: TGTGCCACCAGTCACAGGGTCGGGGTACAGCCCCAGCATTTT; CDR3 protein: CATSHRVGVQPQHF
clone size: few; D gene: TRBD1; V gene: TRBV29-1; J gene: TRBJ2-1; CDR3 DNA: TGCAGCGTTGAAGAAGGACAGGGAAAGAACTACAATGAGCAGTTCTTC; CDR3 protein: CSVEEGQGKNYNEQFF
clone size: -; D gene: TRBD1; V gene: TRBV14; J gene: TRBJ1-4; CDR3 DNA: TGTGCCAGCAGCCAAGTTAGTTCGGGGACAGGGCCTAATGAAAAACTGTTTTTT; CDR3 protein: CASSQVSSGTGPNEKLFF
clone size: few; D gene: -; V gene: TRBV4-1; J gene: TRBJ2-7; CDR3 DNA: TGCGCCAGCAGCCAAGTTGCTTGGGCTCCCTCGGGCGAGCAGTACTTC; CDR3 protein: CASSQVAWAPSGEQYF
clone size: many; D gene: -; V gene: TRBV7-2; J gene: TRBJ2-2; CDR3 DNA: TGTGCCAGCAGCTTAGTGACGGGGACCGGGGAGCTGTTTTTT; CDR3 protein: CASSLVTGTGELFF
clone size: many; D gene: -; V gene: TRBV4-3; J gene: TRBJ2-3; CDR3 DNA: TGCGCCAGCAGCCAGGAAAACCCAGGGATGGGCACAGATACGCAGTATTTT; CDR3 protein: CASSQENPGMGTDTQYF
clone size: few; D gene: -; V gene: TRBV15; J gene: TRBJ1-5; CDR3 DNA: TGTGCCACCAGTTTCCCACGGAACCAGCAGCCCCAGCATTTT; CDR3 protein: CATSFPRNQQPQHF
clone size: -; D gene: TRBD1; V gene: TRBV14; J gene: TRBJ1-1; CDR3 DNA: TGTGCCAGCAGTCCGGACAGGGCCGGAGCTTTCTTT; CDR3 protein: CASSPDRAGAFF
clone size: -; D gene: -; V gene: TRBV28; J gene: TRBJ1-4; CDR3 DNA: TGTGCCAGCAGCCTGGGTGGCGGGGCAACTAATGAAAAACTGTTTTTT; CDR3 protein: CASSLGGGATNEKLFF
clone size: once; D gene: TRBD2; V gene: TRBV12-3/TRBV12-4; J gene: TRBJ2-1; CDR3 DNA: TGTGCCATCAGTTTATTGCGTCCCAGCGGGAGATACAATGAGCAGTTCTTC; CDR3 protein: CAISLLRPSGRYNEQFF
clone size: few; D gene: TRBD2; V gene: TRBV4-1; J gene: TRBJ2-3; CDR3 DNA: TGCGCCAGCAGCCAAGTGGTCGGGACTAGCGGAAGGAACACAGATACGCAGTATTTT; CDR3 protein: CASSQVVGTSGRNTDTQYF
clone size: -; D gene: -; V gene: TRBV24-1; J gene: TRBJ2-3; CDR3 DNA: TGTGCCACCAGTGGGGGCACAGATACGCAGTATTTT; CDR3 protein: CATSGGTDTQYF
clone size: few; D gene: -; V gene: TRBV5-6; J gene: TRBJ2-1; CDR3 DNA: TGTGCCAGCAGCTTGGTTCACTCGAAGGGGGGGGATGAGCAGTTCTTC; CDR3 protein: CASSLVHSKGGDEQFF
clone size: -; D gene: TRBD2; V gene: TRBV25-1; J gene: TRBJ2-1; CDR3 DNA: TGTGCCAGCAGTGCTCCCGGGACTAGCGGCTTCAATGAGCAGTTCTTC; CDR3 protein: CASSAPGTSGFNEQFF
clone size: -; D gene: TRBD1; V gene: TRBV11-2; J gene: TRBJ2-7; CDR3 DNA: TGTGCCAGCAGCCCACAGGGGGCTGGCAACTACGAGCAGTACTTC; CDR3 protein: CASSPQGAGNYEQYF
clone size: few; D gene: TRBD2; V gene: TRBV6-1; J gene: TRBJ2-1; CDR3 DNA: TGTGCCAGCAGGCCACTAGCGGGGGCGAGGGATGAGCAGTTCTTC; CDR3 protein: CASRPLAGARDEQFF
clone size: few; D gene: -; V gene: TRBV7-2; J gene: TRBJ1-2; CDR3 DNA: TGTGCCAGCAGCTTAGATGGCACATTAAACTATGGCTACACCTTC; CDR3 protein: CASSLDGTLNYGYTF
clone size: -; D gene: -; V gene: TRBV4-2; J gene: TRBJ1-1; CDR3 DNA: TGTGCCAGCAGCCAAGACAGCCCTGGCCCGAACACTGAAGCTTTCTTT; CDR3 protein: CASSQDSPGPNTEAFF
clone size: -; D gene: TRBD2; V gene: TRBV30; J gene: TRBJ2-1; CDR3 DNA: TGTGCCTGGAGTCCGGGACTAGGAGGGAATGAGCAGTTCTTC; CDR3 protein: CAWSPGLGGNEQFF
clone size: many; D gene: -; V gene: TRBV5-1; J gene: TRBJ2-5; CDR3 DNA: TGCGCCAGCAGTCTGGTGGATCTGGAGACCCAGTACTTC; CDR3 protein: CASSLVDLETQYF